This T cell receptor (beta chain) was recorded in a study of T cell changes during pregnancy in multiple sclerosis. Assay: immunoSEQ multiplex PCR; the TCRdb copy retains only in-frame clones and omits some. In the table there are under 40,000 clones, 90% of which are singletons. J gave up 3 bases and V 6 bases, and 2 bases lay outside the gene matches. CDR1 and CDR2 (germline): MNHEY, SVGAGI. This CDR3 is 14 amino acids long. This rearrangement joins TRBV6-5 to TRBJ2-1, with TRBD2 matching over 10 bases. Material: peripheral blood, obtained in the third trimester of pregnancy. This clonotype was obtained from a female donor in good health, enrolled as a control in a pregnancy study. The CDR3 spells CASRAGGLYNEQFF. CDR3 nucleotides: TGTGCCAGCAGAGCGGGGGGGCTCTACAATGAGCAGTTCTTC.